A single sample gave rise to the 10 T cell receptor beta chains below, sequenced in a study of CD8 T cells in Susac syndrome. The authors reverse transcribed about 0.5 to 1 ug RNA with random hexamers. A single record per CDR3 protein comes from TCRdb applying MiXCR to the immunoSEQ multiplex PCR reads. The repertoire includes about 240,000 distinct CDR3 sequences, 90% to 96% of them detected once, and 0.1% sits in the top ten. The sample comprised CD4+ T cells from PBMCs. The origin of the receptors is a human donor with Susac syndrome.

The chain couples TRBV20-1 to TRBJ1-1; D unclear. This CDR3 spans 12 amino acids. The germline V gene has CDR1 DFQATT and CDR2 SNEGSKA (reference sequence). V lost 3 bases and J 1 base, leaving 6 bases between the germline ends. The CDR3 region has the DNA TGCAGTGCTAGCCCAGGGAACACTGAAGCTTTCTTT. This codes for CSASPGNTEAFF.

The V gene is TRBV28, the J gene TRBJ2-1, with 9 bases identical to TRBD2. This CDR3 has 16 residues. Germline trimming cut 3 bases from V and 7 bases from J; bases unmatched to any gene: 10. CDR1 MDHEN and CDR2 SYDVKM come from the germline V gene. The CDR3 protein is CASSLFSSGSSNEQFF. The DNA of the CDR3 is TGTGCCAGCAGTTTGTTTAGTAGCGGGAGTTCGAATGAGCAGTTCTTC.

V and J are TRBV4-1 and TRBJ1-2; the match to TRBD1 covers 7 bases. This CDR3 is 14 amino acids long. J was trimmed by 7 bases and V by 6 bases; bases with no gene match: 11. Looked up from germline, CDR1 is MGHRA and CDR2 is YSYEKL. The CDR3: CASRPADREGGYTF. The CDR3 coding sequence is TGCGCCAGCAGACCCGCCGACAGGGAAGGTGGCTACACCTTC.

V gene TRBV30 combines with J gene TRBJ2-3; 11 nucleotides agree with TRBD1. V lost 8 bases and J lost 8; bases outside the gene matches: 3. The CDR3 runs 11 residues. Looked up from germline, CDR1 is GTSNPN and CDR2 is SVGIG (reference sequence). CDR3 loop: CANGQGATQYF. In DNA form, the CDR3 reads TGTGCCAACGGACAGGGGGCTACGCAGTATTTT.

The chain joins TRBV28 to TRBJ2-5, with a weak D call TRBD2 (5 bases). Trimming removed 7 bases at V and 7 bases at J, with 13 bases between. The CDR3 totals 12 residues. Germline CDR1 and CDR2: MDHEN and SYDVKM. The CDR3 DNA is TGTGCCAGCACCTGGCCCCGGGGGACCCAGTACTTC. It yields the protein CASTWPRGTQYF.

DNA of the CDR3: TGTGCCAGCAGCTTTGGTGGAGGGGCGGTGGACGAGCAGTACTTC. This sequence encodes CASSFGGGAVDEQYF. The rearrangement joins TRBV7-3 to TRBJ2-7; possibly TRBD2 for D (6 bases). The CDR3 loop spans 15 amino acids. Trimming took 3 bases from V and 5 from J, leaving 17 bases between them. Germline V CDR1 and CDR2: SGHTA, FQGTGA.

DNA for the CDR3: TGTGCCAGCACCCTGGGAGAGGAGAACTATGGCTACACCTTC. Encoded protein: CASTLGEENYGYTF. The chain links TRBV7-2 to TRBJ1-2; no clear D gene. CDR1 is SGHTA, CDR2 FQGNSA, per germline. The V gene lost 7 bases and the J gene lost 2 bases, with 14 bases spanning the gap. The CDR3 loop spans 14 amino acids.

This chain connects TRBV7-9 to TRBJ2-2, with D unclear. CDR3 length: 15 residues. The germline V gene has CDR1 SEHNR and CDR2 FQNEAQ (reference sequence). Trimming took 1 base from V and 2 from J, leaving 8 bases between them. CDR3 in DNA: TGTGCCAGCAGCTTAGGGTTCGCTAACACCGGGGAGCTGTTTTTT. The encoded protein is CASSLGFANTGELFF.

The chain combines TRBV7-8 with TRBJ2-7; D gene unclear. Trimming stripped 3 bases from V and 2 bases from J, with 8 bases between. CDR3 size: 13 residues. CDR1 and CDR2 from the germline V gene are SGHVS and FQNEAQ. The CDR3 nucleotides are TGTGCCAGCAGCTTCGTAGGAGCCTACGAGCAGTACTTC. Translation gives CASSFVGAYEQYF.

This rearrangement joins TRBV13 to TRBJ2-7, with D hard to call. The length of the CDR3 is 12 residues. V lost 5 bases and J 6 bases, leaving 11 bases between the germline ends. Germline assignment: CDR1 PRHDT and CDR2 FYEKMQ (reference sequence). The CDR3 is CASSPAKSEQYF. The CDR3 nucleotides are TGTGCCAGCAGCCCCGCGAAAAGCGAGCAGTACTTC.